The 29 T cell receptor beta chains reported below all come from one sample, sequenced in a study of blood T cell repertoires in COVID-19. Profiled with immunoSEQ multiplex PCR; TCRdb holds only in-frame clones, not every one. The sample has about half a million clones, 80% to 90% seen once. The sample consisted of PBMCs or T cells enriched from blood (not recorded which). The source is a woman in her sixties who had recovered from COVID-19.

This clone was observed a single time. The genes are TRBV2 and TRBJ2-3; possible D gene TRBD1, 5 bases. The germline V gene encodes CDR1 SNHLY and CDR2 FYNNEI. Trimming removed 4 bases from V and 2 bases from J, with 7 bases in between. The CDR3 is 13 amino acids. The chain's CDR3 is CASSGQLTDTQYF. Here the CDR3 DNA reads TGTGCCAGCAGTGGACAGCTCACAGATACGCAGTATTTT.

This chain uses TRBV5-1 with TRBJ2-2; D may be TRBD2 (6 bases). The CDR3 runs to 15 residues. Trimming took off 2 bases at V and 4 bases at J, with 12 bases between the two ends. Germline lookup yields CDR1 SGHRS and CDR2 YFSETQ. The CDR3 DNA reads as TGCGCCAGCAGCTTCGGGGGACTGAGCACCGGGGAGCTGTTTTTT. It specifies CASSFGGLSTGELFF.

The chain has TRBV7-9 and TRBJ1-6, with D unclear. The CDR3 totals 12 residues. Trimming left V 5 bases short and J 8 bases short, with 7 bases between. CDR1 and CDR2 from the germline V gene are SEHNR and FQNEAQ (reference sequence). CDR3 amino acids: CASSPGYSPLHF. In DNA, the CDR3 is TGTGCCAGCAGCCCGGGGTATTCACCCCTCCACTTT.

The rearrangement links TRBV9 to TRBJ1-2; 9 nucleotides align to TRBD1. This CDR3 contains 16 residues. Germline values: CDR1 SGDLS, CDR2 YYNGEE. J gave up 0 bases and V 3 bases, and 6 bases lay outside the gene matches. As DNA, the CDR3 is TGTGCCAGCAGCGATAGGACAGGGGCCGCTAACTATGGCTACACCTTC. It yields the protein CASSDRTGAANYGYTF.

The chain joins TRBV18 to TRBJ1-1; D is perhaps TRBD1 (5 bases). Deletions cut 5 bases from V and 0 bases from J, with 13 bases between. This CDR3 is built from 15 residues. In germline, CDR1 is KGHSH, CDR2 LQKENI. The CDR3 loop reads CASSTSGMMNTEAFF. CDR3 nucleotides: TGTGCCAGCTCAACTTCAGGGATGATGAACACTGAAGCTTTCTTT. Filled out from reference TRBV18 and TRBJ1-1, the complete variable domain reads NAGVMQNPRHLVRRRGQEARLRCSPMKGHSHVYWYRQLPEEGLKFMVYLQKENIIDESGMPKERFSAEFPKEGPSILRIQQVVRGDSAAYFCASSTSGMMNTEAFFGQGTRLTVV.

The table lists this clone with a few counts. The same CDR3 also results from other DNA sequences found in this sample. CDR3 residues: CASRWDTQETQYF. In nucleotides, the CDR3 is TGTGCCAGCAGATGGGACACCCAAGAGACCCAGTACTTC. The V call is TRBV2, the J call TRBJ2-5; a possible D gene is TRBD1 (6 bases). The V and J ends lost 6 bases and 1 base respectively, with 9 bases between them. CDR1 is SNHLY and CDR2 is FYNNEI in the germline V gene. The length of the CDR3 is 13 residues.

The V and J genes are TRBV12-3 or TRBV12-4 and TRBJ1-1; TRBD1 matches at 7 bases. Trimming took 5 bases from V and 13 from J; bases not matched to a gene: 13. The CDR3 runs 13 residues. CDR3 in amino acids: CASSPQGLGKNFF. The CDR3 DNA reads TGTGCCAGCAGTCCACAGGGGTTGGGTAAAAATTTCTTT.

The CDR3 here is CASSQDHRTGLSSPLHF. The CDR3, as DNA: TGTGCCAGCAGCCAAGATCACCGGACAGGGCTGAGTTCACCCCTCCACTTT. The chain combines TRBV4-2 with TRBJ1-6; 8 bases align to TRBD1. This CDR3 region has 17 residues. CDR1 LGHNA and CDR2 YNFKEQ come from the germline V gene. V lost 0 bases, J lost 9 bases, and 10 bases stayed unmatched.

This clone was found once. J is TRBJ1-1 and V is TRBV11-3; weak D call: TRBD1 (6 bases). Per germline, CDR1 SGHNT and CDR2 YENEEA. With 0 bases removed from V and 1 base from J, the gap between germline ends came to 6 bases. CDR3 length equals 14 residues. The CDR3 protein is CASSLDRGNTEAFF. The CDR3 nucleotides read TGTGCCAGCAGCTTAGACAGGGGGAACACTGAAGCTTTCTTT.

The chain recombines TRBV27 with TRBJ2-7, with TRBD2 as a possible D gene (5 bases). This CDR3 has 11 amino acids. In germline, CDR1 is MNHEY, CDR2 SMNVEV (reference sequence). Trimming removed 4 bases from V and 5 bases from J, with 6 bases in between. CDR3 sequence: CASSYGDEQYF. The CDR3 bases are TGTGCCAGCAGTTACGGGGACGAGCAGTACTTC.

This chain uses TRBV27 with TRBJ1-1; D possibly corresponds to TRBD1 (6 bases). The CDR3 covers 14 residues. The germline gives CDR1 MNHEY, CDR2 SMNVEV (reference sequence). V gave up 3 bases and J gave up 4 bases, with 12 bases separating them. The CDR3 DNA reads TGTGCCAGCAGTTTCCGACAGGCGGCCACTGAAGCTTTCTTT. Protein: CASSFRQAATEAFF.

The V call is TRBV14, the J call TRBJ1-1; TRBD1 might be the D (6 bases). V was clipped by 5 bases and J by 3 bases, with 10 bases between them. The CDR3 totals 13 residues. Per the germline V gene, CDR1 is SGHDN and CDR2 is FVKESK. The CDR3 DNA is TGTGCCAGCAGCTTACAGGGTTACACTGAAGCTTTCTTT. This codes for CASSLQGYTEAFF. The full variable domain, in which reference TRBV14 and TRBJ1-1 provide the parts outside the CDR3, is EAGVTQFPSHSVIEKGQTVTLRCDPISGHDNLYWYRRVMGKEIKFLLHFVKESKQDESGMPNNRFLAERTGGTYSTLKVQPAELEDSGVYFCASSLQGYTEAFFGQGTRLTVV.

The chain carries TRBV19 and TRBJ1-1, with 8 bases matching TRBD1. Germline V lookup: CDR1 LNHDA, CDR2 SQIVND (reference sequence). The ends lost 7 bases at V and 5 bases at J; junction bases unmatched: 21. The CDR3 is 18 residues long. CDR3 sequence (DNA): TGTGCCAGTATTTGGCAGGGGGCGAAAGTGGACATTGGTACTGAAGCTTTCTTT. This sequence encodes CASIWQGAKVDIGTEAFF.

CDR3 sequence (DNA): TGTGCCAGCAGCGTAGGGGTGGGACAGGGTGGCGGCTACACCTTC. Residues: CASSVGVGQGGGYTF. The chain employs TRBV9 and TRBJ1-2; 9 bases agree with TRBD1. Germline CDR1 and CDR2: SGDLS and YYNGEE. This CDR3 region has 15 residues. The V gene end was trimmed by 0 bases and the J gene end by 8 bases; junction bases not matched to a gene: 8.

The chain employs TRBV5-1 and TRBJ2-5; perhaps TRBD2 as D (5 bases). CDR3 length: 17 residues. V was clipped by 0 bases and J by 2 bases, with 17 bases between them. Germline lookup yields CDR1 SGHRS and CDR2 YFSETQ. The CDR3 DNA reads TGCGCCAGCAGCTTGGCCTCCTCAGCGGCCCCACAAGAGACCCAGTACTTC. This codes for CASSLASSAAPQETQYF.

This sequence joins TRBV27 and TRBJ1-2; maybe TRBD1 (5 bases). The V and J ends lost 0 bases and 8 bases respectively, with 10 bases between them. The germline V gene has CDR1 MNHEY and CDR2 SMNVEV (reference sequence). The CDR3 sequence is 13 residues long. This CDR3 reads CASSLSGGGGYTF. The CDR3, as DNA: TGTGCCAGCAGTTTATCCGGGGGTGGAGGCTACACCTTC.

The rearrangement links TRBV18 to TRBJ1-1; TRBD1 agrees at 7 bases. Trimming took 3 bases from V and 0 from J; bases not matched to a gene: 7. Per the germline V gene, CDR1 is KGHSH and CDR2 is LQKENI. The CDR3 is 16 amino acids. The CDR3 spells CASSPGQTKVNTEAFF. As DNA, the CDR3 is TGTGCCAGCTCACCGGGACAGACTAAAGTGAACACTGAAGCTTTCTTT.

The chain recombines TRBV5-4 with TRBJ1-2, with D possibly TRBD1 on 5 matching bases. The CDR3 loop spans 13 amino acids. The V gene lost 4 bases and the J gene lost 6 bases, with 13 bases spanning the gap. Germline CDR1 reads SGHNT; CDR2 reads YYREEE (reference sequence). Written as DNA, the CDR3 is TGTGCCAGCAGCCGGGGAGGGGACCATGGCTACACCTTC. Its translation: CASSRGGDHGYTF.

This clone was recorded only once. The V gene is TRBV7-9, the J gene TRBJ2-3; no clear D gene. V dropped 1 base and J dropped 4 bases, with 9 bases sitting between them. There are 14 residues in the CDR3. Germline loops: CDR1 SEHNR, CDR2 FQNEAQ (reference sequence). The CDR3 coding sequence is TGTGCCAGCAGCTTAGGGCACCTCCCAGATACGCAGTATTTT. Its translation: CASSLGHLPDTQYF. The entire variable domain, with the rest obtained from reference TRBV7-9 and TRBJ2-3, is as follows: DTGVSQNPRHKITKRGQNVTFRCDPISEHNRLYWYRQTLGQGPEFLTYFQNEAQLEKSRLLSDRFSAERPKGSFSTLEIQRTEQGDSAMYLCASSLGHLPDTQYFGPGTRLTVL.

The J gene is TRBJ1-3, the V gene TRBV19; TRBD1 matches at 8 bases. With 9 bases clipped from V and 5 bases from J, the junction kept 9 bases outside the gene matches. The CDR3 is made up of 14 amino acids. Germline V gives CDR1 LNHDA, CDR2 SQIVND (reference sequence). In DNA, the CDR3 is TGTGCCAGCCGCCAGACAGGGGTTCGAAACACCATATATTTT. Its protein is CASRQTGVRNTIYF.

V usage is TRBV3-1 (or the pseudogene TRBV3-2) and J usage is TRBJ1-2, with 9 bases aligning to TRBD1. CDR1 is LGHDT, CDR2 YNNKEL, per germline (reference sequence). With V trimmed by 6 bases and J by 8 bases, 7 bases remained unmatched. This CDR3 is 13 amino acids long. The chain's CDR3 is CASRRQGGKGYTF. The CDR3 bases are TGTGCCAGCAGACGACAGGGGGGTAAGGGCTACACCTTC.

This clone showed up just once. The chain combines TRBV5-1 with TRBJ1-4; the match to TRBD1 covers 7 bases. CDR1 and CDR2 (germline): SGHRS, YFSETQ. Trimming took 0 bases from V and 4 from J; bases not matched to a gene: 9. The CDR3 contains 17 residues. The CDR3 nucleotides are TGCGCCAGCAGCTTGGCCCAAAGACAGGGACGTAATGAAAAACTGTTTTTT. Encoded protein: CASSLAQRQGRNEKLFF.

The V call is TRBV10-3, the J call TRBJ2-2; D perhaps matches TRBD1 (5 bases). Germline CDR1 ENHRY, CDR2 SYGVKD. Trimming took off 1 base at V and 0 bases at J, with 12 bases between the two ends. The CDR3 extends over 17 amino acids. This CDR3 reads CAISEYPQGTNTGELFF. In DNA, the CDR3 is TGTGCCATCAGTGAGTACCCCCAGGGAACGAACACCGGGGAGCTGTTTTTT.

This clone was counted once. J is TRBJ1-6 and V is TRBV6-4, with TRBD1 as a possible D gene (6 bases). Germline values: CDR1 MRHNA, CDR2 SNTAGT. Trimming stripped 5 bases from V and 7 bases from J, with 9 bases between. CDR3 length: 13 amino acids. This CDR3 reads CASSRTGNSPLHF. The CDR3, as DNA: TGTGCCAGCAGTAGAACAGGGAATTCACCCCTCCACTTT.

The CDR3 DNA sequence: TGTGCCACCAGCAGAGATCGGCAGGAGGGCAGAAAACTGTTTTTT. This sequence encodes CATSRDRQEGRKLFF. The chain uses TRBV15 and TRBJ1-4; no definite D call. Looked up from germline, CDR1 is LNHNV and CDR2 is YYDKDF (reference sequence). This CDR3 has 15 amino acids. The V and J ends lost 0 bases and 10 bases respectively, with 15 bases between them.

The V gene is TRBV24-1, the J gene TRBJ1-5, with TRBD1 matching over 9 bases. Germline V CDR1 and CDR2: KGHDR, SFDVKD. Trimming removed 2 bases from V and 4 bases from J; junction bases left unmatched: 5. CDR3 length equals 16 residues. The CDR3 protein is CATSDSRTGENQPQHF. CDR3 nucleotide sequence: TGTGCCACCAGTGATTCCCGGACAGGGGAGAATCAGCCCCAGCATTTT.

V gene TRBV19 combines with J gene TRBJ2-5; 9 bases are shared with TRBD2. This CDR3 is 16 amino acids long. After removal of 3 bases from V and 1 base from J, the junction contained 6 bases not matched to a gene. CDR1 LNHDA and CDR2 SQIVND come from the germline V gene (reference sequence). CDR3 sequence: CASSIPRRGGQETQYF. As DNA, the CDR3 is TGTGCCAGTAGTATCCCGCGGCGGGGGGGCCAAGAGACCCAGTACTTC.

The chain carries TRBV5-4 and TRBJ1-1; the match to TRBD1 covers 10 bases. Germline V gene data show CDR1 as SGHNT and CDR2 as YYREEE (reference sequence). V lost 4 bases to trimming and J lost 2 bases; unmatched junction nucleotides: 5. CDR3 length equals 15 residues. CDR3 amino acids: CASSGTGVGNTEAFF. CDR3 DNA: TGTGCCAGCAGCGGGACAGGGGTGGGCAACACTGAAGCTTTCTTT.

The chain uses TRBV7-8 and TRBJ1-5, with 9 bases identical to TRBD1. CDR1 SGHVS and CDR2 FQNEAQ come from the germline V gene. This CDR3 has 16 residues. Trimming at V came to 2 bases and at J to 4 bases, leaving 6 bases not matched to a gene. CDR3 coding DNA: TGTGCCAGCAGCTTATATTGGGGACAGGGAAATCAGCCCCAGCATTTT. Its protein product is CASSLYWGQGNQPQHF.